This T cell receptor (beta chain) was sequenced in a study of identical twins. TCRdb passed the 5' RACE reads through MiXCR, listing each CDR3 protein once. The sample has around 230,000 distinct CDR3 sequences; around 10% are singletons. Germline assignment: CDR1 MGHDK and CDR2 SYGVNS. V was pared by 8 bases and J by 13 bases, with 6 bases between. The CDR3 is 9 residues long. Input material: memory (CD45RO+) T cells sorted from blood. The rearrangement joins TRBV25-1 to TRBJ1-6; D remains unclear. The clonotype originates from a woman in her late teens or twenties in good health. CDR3 nucleotides: TGTGCCAGCGGTTATCCCCTCCACTTT. It translates to CASGYPLHF.